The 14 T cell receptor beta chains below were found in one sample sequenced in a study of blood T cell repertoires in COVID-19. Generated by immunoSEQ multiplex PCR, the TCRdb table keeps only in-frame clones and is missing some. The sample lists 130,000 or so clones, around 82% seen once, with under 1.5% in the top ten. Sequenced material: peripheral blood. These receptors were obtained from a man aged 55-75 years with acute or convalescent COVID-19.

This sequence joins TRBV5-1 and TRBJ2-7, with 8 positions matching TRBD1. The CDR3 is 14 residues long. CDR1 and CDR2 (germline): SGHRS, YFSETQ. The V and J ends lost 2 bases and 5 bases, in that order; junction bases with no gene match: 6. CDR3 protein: CASSFTGGPNEQYF. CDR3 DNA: TGCGCCAGCAGCTTTACAGGGGGTCCGAACGAGCAGTACTTC. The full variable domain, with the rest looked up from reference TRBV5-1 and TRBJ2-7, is KAGVTQTPRYLIKTRGQQVTLSCSPISGHRSVSWYQQTPGQGLQFLFEYFSETQRNKGNFPGRFSGRQFSNSRSEMNVSTLELGDSALYLCASSFTGGPNEQYFGPGTRLTVT.

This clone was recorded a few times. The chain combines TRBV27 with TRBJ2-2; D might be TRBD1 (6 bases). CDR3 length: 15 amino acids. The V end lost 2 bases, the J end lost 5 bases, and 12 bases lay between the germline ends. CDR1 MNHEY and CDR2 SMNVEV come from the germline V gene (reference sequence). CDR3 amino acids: CASSLPAGATGELFF. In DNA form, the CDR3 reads TGTGCCAGCAGTTTACCCGCAGGGGCTACCGGGGAGCTGTTTTTT.

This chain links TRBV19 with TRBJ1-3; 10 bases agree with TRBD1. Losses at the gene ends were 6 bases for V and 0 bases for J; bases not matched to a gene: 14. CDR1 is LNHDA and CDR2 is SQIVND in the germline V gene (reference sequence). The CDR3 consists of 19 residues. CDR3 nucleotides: TGTGCCAGTAGGGCCGGGACAGGGGACCCCATCAACTCTGGAAACACCATATATTTT. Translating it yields CASRAGTGDPINSGNTIYF.

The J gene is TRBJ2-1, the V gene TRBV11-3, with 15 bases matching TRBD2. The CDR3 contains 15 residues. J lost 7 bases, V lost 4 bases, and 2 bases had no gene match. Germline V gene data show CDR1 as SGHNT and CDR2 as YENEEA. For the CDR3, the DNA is TGTGCCAGCAGCTCGGGACTAGCGGGAGGTAATGAGCAGTTCTTC. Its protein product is CASSSGLAGGNEQFF.

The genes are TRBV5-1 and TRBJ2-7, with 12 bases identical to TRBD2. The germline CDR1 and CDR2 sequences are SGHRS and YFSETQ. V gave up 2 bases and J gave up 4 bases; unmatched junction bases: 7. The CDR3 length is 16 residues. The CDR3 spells CASSFGLAGPLYEQYF. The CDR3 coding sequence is TGCGCCAGCAGCTTCGGACTAGCGGGGCCCCTTTACGAGCAGTACTTC.

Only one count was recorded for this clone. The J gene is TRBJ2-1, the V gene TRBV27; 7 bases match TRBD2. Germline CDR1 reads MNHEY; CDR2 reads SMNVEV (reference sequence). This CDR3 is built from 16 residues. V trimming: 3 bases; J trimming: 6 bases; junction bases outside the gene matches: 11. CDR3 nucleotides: TGTGCCAGCAGTTTCTCAACTAGCGCGGCCGGCAATGAGCAGTTCTTC. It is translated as CASSFSTSAAGNEQFF.

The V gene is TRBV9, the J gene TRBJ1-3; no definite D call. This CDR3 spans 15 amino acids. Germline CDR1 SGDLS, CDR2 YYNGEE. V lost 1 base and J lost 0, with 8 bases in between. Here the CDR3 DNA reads TGTGCCAGCAGCGTAAGGTCAGGCTCTGGAAACACCATATATTTT. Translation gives CASSVRSGSGNTIYF.

This CDR3 reads CASRLTGGAGEQYF. Written as DNA, the CDR3 is TGTGCCAGCAGACTCACAGGGGGCGCCGGCGAGCAGTACTTC. V gene TRBV6-5 combines with J gene TRBJ2-7, with 9 bases lining up with TRBD1. The CDR3 extends over 14 amino acids. Germline assignment: CDR1 MNHEY and CDR2 SVGAGI. Trimming cost V 6 bases and J 6 bases; bases outside gene matches: 9.

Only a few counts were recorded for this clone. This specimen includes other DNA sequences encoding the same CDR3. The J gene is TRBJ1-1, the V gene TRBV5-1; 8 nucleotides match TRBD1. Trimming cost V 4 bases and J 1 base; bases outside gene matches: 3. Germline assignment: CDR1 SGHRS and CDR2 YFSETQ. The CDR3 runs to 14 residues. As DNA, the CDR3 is TGCGCCAGCAGCAGAGGACAGGGGAACACTGAAGCTTTCTTT. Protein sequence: CASSRGQGNTEAFF.

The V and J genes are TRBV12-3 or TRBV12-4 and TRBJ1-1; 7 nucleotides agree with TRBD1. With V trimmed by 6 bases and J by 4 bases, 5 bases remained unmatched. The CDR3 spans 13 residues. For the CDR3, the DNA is TGTGCCAGCAGGCCTACAGGGGTCACTGAAGCTTTCTTT. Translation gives CASRPTGVTEAFF.

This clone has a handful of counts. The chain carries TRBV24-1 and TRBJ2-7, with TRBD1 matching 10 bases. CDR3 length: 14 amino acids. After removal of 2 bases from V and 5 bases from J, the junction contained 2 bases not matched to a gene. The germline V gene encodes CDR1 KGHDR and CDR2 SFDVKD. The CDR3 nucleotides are TGTGCCACCAGTGATTCCGACAGGGGGCACGAGCAGTACTTC. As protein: CATSDSDRGHEQYF.

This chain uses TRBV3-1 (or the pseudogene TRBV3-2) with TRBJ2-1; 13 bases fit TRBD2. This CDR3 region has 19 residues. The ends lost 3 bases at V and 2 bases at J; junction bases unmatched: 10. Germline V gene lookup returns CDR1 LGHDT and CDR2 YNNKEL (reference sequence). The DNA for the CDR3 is TGTGCCAGCAGCCAGATGACCGGACTAGCGGGAGATCCCTACAATGAGCAGTTCTTC. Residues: CASSQMTGLAGDPYNEQFF.

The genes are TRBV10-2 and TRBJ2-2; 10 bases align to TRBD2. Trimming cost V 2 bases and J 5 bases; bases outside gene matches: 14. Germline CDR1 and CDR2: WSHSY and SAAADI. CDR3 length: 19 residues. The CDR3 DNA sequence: TGCGCCAGCAGTGAGGACTCCGGGACTAGCGTAGGGTTAACCGGGGAGCTGTTTTTT. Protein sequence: CASSEDSGTSVGLTGELFF.

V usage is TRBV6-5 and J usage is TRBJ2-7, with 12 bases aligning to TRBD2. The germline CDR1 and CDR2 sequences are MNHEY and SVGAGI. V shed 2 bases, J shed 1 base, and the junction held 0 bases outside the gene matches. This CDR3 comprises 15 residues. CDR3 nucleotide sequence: TGTGCCAGCAGTTACGGACTAGCGGGGTCCTACGAGCAGTACTTC. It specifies CASSYGLAGSYEQYF.